What follows are 7 T cell receptor beta chains derived from one specimen sequenced in a study of OX40 agonist ivuxolimab in advanced cancers. The protocol was immunoSEQ multiplex PCR, while the TCRdb copy is restricted to in-frame clones and leaves out a portion. The sample consists of about 48,000 clones, approximately 84% of them appearing once. The sample consisted of CD4+ or CD8+ T cells sorted from blood, taken in a trial of the OX40 agonist ivuxolimab. The receptors stem from an adult with an advanced solid tumor such as melanoma, head and neck, liver or kidney cancer.

The chain carries TRBV12-5 and TRBJ2-6; D is unresolved. Trimming left V 1 base short and J 3 bases short, with 7 bases between. Germline V gene data show CDR1 as LGHNT and CDR2 as FRNRAP. The length of the CDR3 is 15 residues. Written as DNA, the CDR3 is TGTGCTAGTGGTTTGGACCTCCTTGGGGCCAACGTCCTGACTTTC. Amino acid sequence: CASGLDLLGANVLTF.

J is TRBJ2-1 and V is TRBV5-1; the D gene could be TRBD1 or TRBD2 (7 bases each). V was trimmed by 4 bases and J by 9 bases, leaving 17 bases between them. CDR1 is SGHRS and CDR2 is YFSETQ in the germline V gene. This CDR3 spans 14 amino acids. For the CDR3, the DNA is TGCGCCAGCAGCCCCTGGACAGGCGGGGGTGAGCAGTTCTTC. Translated: CASSPWTGGGEQFF.

J is TRBJ1-4 and V is TRBV7-9, with a weak D call TRBD1 (6 bases). CDR1 SEHNR and CDR2 FQNEAQ come from the germline V gene (reference sequence). Trimming took off 3 bases at V and 1 base at J, with 9 bases between the two ends. This CDR3 contains 15 residues. The CDR3 nucleotides are TGTGCCAGCAGCTTTTGGACAGAAACTAATGAAAAACTGTTTTTT. Amino acid sequence: CASSFWTETNEKLFF.

The V and J genes are TRBV7-3 and TRBJ2-3, with TRBD2 identical over 9 bases. CDR3 length: 15 amino acids. V shed 5 bases and J 4 bases; nucleotides not matched to a gene: 7. Germline CDR1 reads SGHTA; CDR2 reads FQGTGA. The CDR3: CASSAAGGQADTQYF. The CDR3 DNA reads as TGTGCCAGCAGCGCTGCGGGAGGGCAGGCAGATACGCAGTATTTT.

The CDR3 DNA follows: TGTGCCAGCAGCTTTTCGGGCTCTGGGGCCAACGTCCTGACTTTC. As protein: CASSFSGSGANVLTF. The V gene is TRBV11-1, the J gene TRBJ2-6; no definite D call. CDR1 is SGHAT, CDR2 FQDESV, per germline (reference sequence). CDR3 length: 15 residues. The V gene lost 3 bases and the J gene lost 0 bases, with 6 bases spanning the gap.

This rearrangement joins TRBV11-2 to TRBJ2-5; 8 nucleotides line up with TRBD1. Germline V lookup: CDR1 SGHAT, CDR2 FQNNGV. V lost 3 bases to trimming and J lost 2 bases; unmatched junction nucleotides: 8. The CDR3 totals 16 residues. CDR3 loop: CASSFRDRILQETQYF. The CDR3 DNA reads as TGTGCCAGCAGCTTCCGGGACAGGATCCTACAAGAGACCCAGTACTTC.

The chain links TRBV5-4 to TRBJ2-5; TRBD2 agrees at 8 bases. V was clipped by 4 bases and J by 5 bases; unmatched bases: 10. CDR3 length equals 15 residues. Germline loops: CDR1 SGHNT, CDR2 YYREEE (reference sequence). The CDR3 DNA reads TGTGCCAGCAGCGTGGCGGGGGGCCCGAGGGAGACCCAGTACTTC. Its protein product is CASSVAGGPRETQYF.